Sequencing of this T cell receptor (beta chain) was carried out in a study of cytomegalovirus exposure and HLA in healthy donors. V was pared by 5 bases and J by 8 bases, with 6 bases of the junction left unmatched. Germline loops: CDR1 SGHNT, CDR2 YENEEA. The CDR3 has 13 residues. Primers included in the PCR were 60 Vbeta and 13 Jbeta primers. In the original workflow: Unique TCR beta chains totaled around 86 million in a later count, with 8.5 million to 12 million of them shared. Some clones are missing from TCRdb's copy, which holds only in-frame ones; the method was immunoSEQ multiplex PCR. V and J calls and clone size come straight from that table; D and trimming were deduced from the DNA. The repertoire consists of over 200,000 clones, with over 75% occurring once and the leading ten covering roughly 1.9%.

The TCR sequence derives from a male donor in good health and CMV-seronegative. The sample taken for sequencing was PBMCs. V gene TRBV11-3 combines with J gene TRBJ2-7; 10 bases agree with TRBD1. The CDR3 reads CASSAGTGDQQYF. CDR3 coding DNA: TGTGCCAGCAGCGCGGGGACAGGGGATCAGCAGTACTTC.